This passage covers 30 T cell receptor beta chains from one sample sequenced in a study of CD8 T cells in ankylosing spondylitis. A single record per CDR3 protein comes from TCRdb applying MiXCR to the 5' RACE reads. The table includes 750,000 to 850,000 distinct CDR3 sequences, approximately 10% detected once. Their recognized antigens are unknown. Broader study findings: Apparently characteristic of ankylosing spondylitis blood was a TCR beta motif (about 8 highly homologous variants).

The source material was blood, either unsorted or a sorted T cell fraction (not recorded which). The receptors come from a male donor with ankylosing spondylitis.

V usage is TRBV11-2 and J usage is TRBJ1-5; D is uncertain. The length of the CDR3 is 13 residues. Germline V gives CDR1 SGHAT, CDR2 FQNNGV. V lost 1 base, J lost 6 bases, and 7 bases lay in between. CDR3 sequence (DNA): TGTGCCAGCAGCTTAGCCAGGCGTCAGCCCCAGCATTTT. It is translated as CASSLARRQPQHF.

The chain carries TRBV29-1 and TRBJ2-2; possibly TRBD1 for D (5 bases). This CDR3 spans 13 amino acids. Germline CDR1 and CDR2: SQVTM and ANQGSEA. V lost 7 bases and J lost 4, with 13 bases in between. The CDR3 DNA follows: TGCAGCGCTGGACACTTTTTCACCGGGGAGCTGTTTTTT. This encodes CSAGHFFTGELFF.

This clonotype was found a few times. The chain carries TRBV6-5 and TRBJ1-1; D is possibly TRBD1 (6 bases). CDR3 size: 12 residues. Germline V gives CDR1 MNHEY, CDR2 SVGAGI. V lost 6 bases and J 2 bases, leaving 7 bases between the germline ends. CDR3 residues: CASRGHNTEAFF. The CDR3 DNA is TGTGCCAGCAGGGGACATAACACTGAAGCTTTCTTT.

This clonotype has more than one count but fewer than ten. This rearrangement joins TRBV10-3 to TRBJ2-1; 7 nucleotides match TRBD2. V lost 3 bases to trimming and J lost 5 bases; unmatched junction nucleotides: 4. The CDR3 contains 14 residues. Germline assignment: CDR1 ENHRY and CDR2 SYGVKD. The CDR3 spells CAISDSSGNNEQFF. CDR3 nucleotide sequence: TGTGCCATCAGTGACTCTAGCGGAAACAATGAGCAGTTCTTC.

This clonotype was observed a few times. The chain couples TRBV18 to TRBJ1-6, with D maybe TRBD1 (5 bases). V dropped 0 bases and J dropped 10 bases, with 10 bases sitting between them. Germline loops: CDR1 KGHSH, CDR2 LQKENI. The CDR3 extends over 14 amino acids. In DNA, the CDR3 is TGTGCCAGCTCACCACCGACGCCAGGGTCACCCCTCCACTTT. It specifies CASSPPTPGSPLHF.

This chain uses TRBV15 with TRBJ2-6; D gene ambiguous. The V and J ends lost 1 base and 0 bases respectively, with 10 bases between them. CDR1 is LNHNV and CDR2 is YYDKDF in the germline V gene (reference sequence). The CDR3 has 17 residues. The CDR3 region is CATSRGVTYSGANVLTF. Here the CDR3 DNA reads TGTGCCACCAGCAGAGGAGTCACTTACTCTGGGGCCAACGTCCTGACTTTC.

This clonotype was counted ten times or more. The chain links TRBV10-3 to TRBJ1-6, with 7 bases aligning to TRBD1. Germline assignment: CDR1 ENHRY and CDR2 SYGVKD. The CDR3 has 15 residues. The ends lost 6 bases at V and 10 bases at J; junction bases unmatched: 12. The CDR3 sequence is CAIRVDREQGSPLHF. CDR3 in DNA: TGTGCCATCAGAGTCGACAGGGAACAGGGCTCACCCCTCCACTTT.

This clonotype appeared a few times. This chain joins TRBV5-1 and TRBJ2-6, with 8 nucleotides matching TRBD1. The trim removed 0 bases at V and 4 bases at J, leaving 6 bases unmatched. Germline CDR1 and CDR2: SGHRS and YFSETQ. The CDR3 contains 17 residues. The CDR3 region is CASSLDRGYLGANVLTF. The CDR3 DNA follows: TGCGCCAGCAGCTTGGACAGGGGGTATCTAGGGGCCAACGTCCTGACTTTC.

There are a few counts of this clonotype. The V gene is TRBV7-2, the J gene TRBJ1-4, with D perhaps matching TRBD1 (6 bases). This CDR3 contains 14 residues. Germline-derived CDR1 and CDR2 are SGHTA and FQGNSA. The V gene lost 5 bases and the J gene lost 8 bases, with 15 bases spanning the gap. The CDR3 spells CASSLKGTSEKLFF. The CDR3 DNA reads as TGTGCCAGCAGCCTCAAAGGGACATCCGAAAAACTGTTTTTT.

This clonotype showed up many times. The V call is TRBV29-1, the J call TRBJ1-2; no clear D gene. This CDR3 has 11 amino acids. V was pared by 5 bases and J by 5 bases, with 9 bases between. Germline V CDR1 and CDR2: SQVTM, ANQGSEA. The CDR3 sequence: CSVSDSYGYTF. In nucleotides, the CDR3 is TGCAGCGTTTCAGACTCTTATGGCTACACCTTC.

The CDR3 bases are TGTGCCAGCAGCCAAGGTGGGACACATTACTCTGGGGCCAACGTCCTGACTTTC. Encoded protein: CASSQGGTHYSGANVLTF. V gene TRBV3-1 combines with J gene TRBJ2-6; weak D call: TRBD1 (6 bases). CDR3 length: 18 residues. The V gene lost 1 base and the J gene lost 0 bases, with 13 bases spanning the gap. CDR1 is LGHDT, CDR2 YNNKEL, per germline (reference sequence).

This clonotype has ten or more counts. The chain carries TRBV18 and TRBJ1-2; 7 nucleotides match TRBD1. This CDR3 is 13 amino acids long. The germline gives CDR1 KGHSH, CDR2 LQKENI. V gave up 6 bases and J gave up 6 bases; unmatched junction bases: 7. CDR3: CASSPRGQDGYTF. Written as DNA, the CDR3 is TGTGCCAGCTCCCCAAGGGGGCAGGATGGCTACACCTTC.

This chain connects TRBV5-1 to TRBJ2-7, with 7 positions matching TRBD1. The CDR3 is 15 residues long. Germline assignment: CDR1 SGHRS and CDR2 YFSETQ. V trimming: 5 bases; J trimming: 0 bases; junction bases outside the gene matches: 8. In DNA, the CDR3 is TGCGCCAGCAGATCCGGACAGGCGCCCTCCTACGAGCAGTACTTC. Encoded protein: CASRSGQAPSYEQYF.

This chain connects TRBV4-1 to TRBJ1-1; no firm D call. The V gene lost 3 bases and the J gene lost 7 bases, with 6 bases spanning the gap. The CDR3 has 11 residues. Germline lookup yields CDR1 MGHRA and CDR2 YSYEKL. The CDR3 coding sequence is TGCGCCAGCAGCCACGGGAGTGAAGCTTTCTTT. This encodes CASSHGSEAFF.

CDR3 DNA sequence: TGTGCCACCAGAAGGACAGGGTCCGGCACAGATACGCAGTATTTT. This sequence encodes CATRRTGSGTDTQYF. The gene calls are TRBV24-1 and TRBJ2-3; 8 bases are a match to TRBD1. Germline CDR1 and CDR2: KGHDR and SFDVKD. Germline trimming cut 7 bases from V and 1 base from J; bases unmatched to any gene: 6. CDR3 length: 15 residues.

This clonotype showed up just a few times. The rearrangement joins TRBV20-1 to TRBJ1-2; possible D gene TRBD1, 6 bases. Germline values: CDR1 DFQATT, CDR2 SNEGSKA (reference sequence). The CDR3 is 12 residues long. The ends were cut back, 2 bases at V and 5 bases at J, with 9 bases in the middle. CDR3 protein: CSARSGEYGYTF. CDR3 coding DNA: TGCAGTGCTAGATCAGGGGAATATGGCTACACCTTC.

This chain links TRBV7-3 with TRBJ2-1; 16 bases fit TRBD2. Germline trimming cut 5 bases from V and 7 bases from J; bases unmatched to any gene: 8. CDR1 is SGHTA and CDR2 is FQGTGA in the germline V gene. The CDR3 runs to 17 residues. In nucleotides, the CDR3 is TGTGCCAGCAGCGTCCCCGGGACTAGCGGGGGGGCAAATGAGCAGTTCTTC. Translated, it gives CASSVPGTSGGANEQFF.

In its sample, this clonotype was seen a few times. This chain connects TRBV4-3 to TRBJ2-1; D is unclear. V lost 0 bases to trimming and J lost 6 bases, with 12 bases between them. The length of the CDR3 is 15 residues. Germline V gives CDR1 LGHNA, CDR2 YSLEER. The CDR3 here is CASSQDLNLGNEQFF. CDR3 nucleotide sequence: TGCGCCAGCAGCCAAGATCTAAATCTCGGCAATGAGCAGTTCTTC.

This rearrangement joins TRBV4-3 to TRBJ1-4, with 11 positions matching TRBD1. This CDR3 region has 16 residues. V lost 0 bases, J lost 6 bases, and 3 bases stayed unmatched. Germline V lookup: CDR1 LGHNA, CDR2 YSLEER. CDR3 DNA sequence: TGCGCCAGCAGCCAAGATCTGGGACAGGGGGATGAAAAACTGTTTTTT. Translation gives CASSQDLGQGDEKLFF.

This clonotype was found many times. The rearrangement links TRBV12-3 or TRBV12-4 to TRBJ1-5, with 8 bases matching TRBD1. Unmatched junction bases numbered 4, after V lost 5 bases and J lost 4 bases. The length of the CDR3 is 14 residues. The CDR3 sequence: CASSPRQGNQPQHF. CDR3 in DNA: TGTGCCAGCAGTCCTCGACAGGGGAATCAGCCCCAGCATTTT.

This clonotype was observed many times. The CDR3 sequence is CASSLMGDDEQFF. The CDR3 nucleotides read TGTGCCAGCAGCTTAATGGGGGATGACGAGCAGTTCTTC. This sequence joins TRBV7-6 and TRBJ2-1; the D call may be TRBD1 or TRBD2 (5 bases each). The CDR3 is 13 amino acids. The germline V gene encodes CDR1 SGHVS and CDR2 FNYEAQ. V was pared by 2 bases and J by 10 bases, with 12 bases between.

The chain employs TRBV4-3 and TRBJ2-7; D remains unclear. The CDR3 covers 16 residues. The germline V gene encodes CDR1 LGHNA and CDR2 YSLEER. V lost 4 bases to trimming and J lost 0 bases, with 16 bases between them. The CDR3 sequence: CASSPTRTASSYEQYF. The CDR3 region has the DNA TGCGCCAGCAGCCCAACCCGGACCGCGAGCTCCTACGAGCAGTACTTC.

The rearrangement links TRBV9 to TRBJ2-2; perhaps TRBD2 as D (5 bases). Trimming shortened V by 10 bases and J by 5 bases, and 21 bases separated the two germline ends. CDR1 and CDR2 (germline): SGDLS, YYNGEE. The CDR3 totals 15 residues. For the CDR3, the DNA is TGTGCCTCAGCACTGACCCGGGGAAGGACCGGGGAGCTGTTTTTT. This gives the protein CASALTRGRTGELFF.

This clonotype has just a few counts. The V gene is TRBV4-3, the J gene TRBJ2-7; D remains ambiguous. The germline V and J ends were trimmed by 1 base and 4 bases, with 14 bases remaining between them. Germline V gives CDR1 LGHNA, CDR2 YSLEER. The CDR3 loop spans 15 amino acids. CDR3 region: CASSQGVGKAYEQYF. The CDR3, as DNA: TGCGCCAGCAGCCAAGGGGTAGGGAAGGCTTACGAGCAGTACTTC.

The rearrangement joins TRBV5-1 to TRBJ2-7, with 7 bases matching TRBD1. Germline CDR1 is SGHRS and CDR2 is YFSETQ. V lost 3 bases, J lost 3 bases, and 9 bases stayed unmatched. CDR3 length equals 15 residues. In DNA, the CDR3 is TGCGCCAGCAGCTCAATGACAGGGACGATCTACGAGCAGTACTTC. Its translation: CASSSMTGTIYEQYF.

The chain carries TRBV6-2 or TRBV6-3 and TRBJ2-5, with no clear D. Trimming took off 6 bases at V and 4 bases at J, with 9 bases between the two ends. The CDR3 loop spans 12 amino acids. Germline CDR1 is MNHEY and CDR2 is SVGEGT. DNA of the CDR3: TGTGCCAGCAGCGCGTTCGGAGAGACCCAGTACTTC. Protein sequence: CASSAFGETQYF.

Only a few counts were recorded for this clonotype. V usage is TRBV4-3 and J usage is TRBJ1-2, with TRBD1 as a possible D gene (5 bases). This CDR3 has 16 amino acids. CDR1 and CDR2 from the germline V gene are LGHNA and YSLEER. The V gene lost 0 bases and the J gene lost 8 bases, with 19 bases spanning the gap. CDR3 sequence (DNA): TGCGCCAGCAGCCAAGAACCGCCGGGGCGTTTGGGGGGCTACACCTTC. This codes for CASSQEPPGRLGGYTF.

This clonotype came up a few times. J is TRBJ2-5 and V is TRBV11-1; 10 nucleotides match TRBD2. Per the germline V gene, CDR1 is SGHAT and CDR2 is FQDESV (reference sequence). V gave up 5 bases and J gave up 8 bases; unmatched junction bases: 11. There are 15 residues in the CDR3. CDR3 DNA sequence: TGTGCCAGCAGCCTCCGGACTAGCGGTGGGATAACCCAGTACTTC. Translated, it gives CASSLRTSGGITQYF.

With respect to this clonotype: A much larger clone is a single base away; this may be a read error. The CDR3 DNA reads TGTGCCAGCAGGTTATACGAGAACACTGAAGCTTTCTTT. This gives the protein CASRLYENTEAFF. This rearrangement joins TRBV7-9 to TRBJ1-1; D remains unclear. Trimming removed 6 bases from V and 1 base from J, with 9 bases in between. CDR1 and CDR2 (germline): SEHNR, FQNEAQ (reference sequence). There are 13 residues in the CDR3.

This chain connects TRBV20-1 to TRBJ2-3; 9 bases align to TRBD2. In germline, CDR1 is DFQATT, CDR2 SNEGSKA (reference sequence). V was pared by 6 bases and J by 4 bases, with 11 bases of the junction left unmatched. The CDR3 covers 15 residues. The CDR3 spells CSAKDAGGIADTQYF. The CDR3 DNA reads as TGCAGTGCCAAAGATGCGGGAGGGATAGCAGATACGCAGTATTTT.